This T cell receptor beta chain was sequenced during a study of PD-L1 blockade in urothelial cancer. Study overall: Atezolizumab at 1,200 mg intravenously every 3 weeks was started by patients around 2014. At 3 weeks (second dose) and 6 weeks after starting treatment, blood was analyzed. Patients with male sex and bladder-origin urothelial cancer accounted for twenty-five of 29 enrolled.

This clone was seen once. This CDR3 comprises 16 residues. CDR1 is ENHRY, CDR2 SYGVKD, per germline. The V end was cut by 2 bases, the J end by 6 bases, with 19 bases between. The protocol was immunoSEQ multiplex PCR, while the TCRdb copy is restricted to in-frame clones and leaves out a portion. The repertoire holds more than 80,000 clones, 82% seen once, with 8% to 9.5% in the top ten. This sequence was found in an older man with urothelial cancer. Here the sequenced sample was PBMCs, taken around atezolizumab (anti-PD-L1) treatment. The V gene is TRBV10-3, the J gene TRBJ1-1; tentative D call: TRBD1 (5 bases). CDR3 protein: CAISERQQGEGAEAFF. The CDR3 nucleotides are TGTGCCATCAGTGAGAGACAGCAAGGGGAAGGTGCTGAAGCTTTCTTT.